One and the same sample provided the 9 T cell receptor beta chains below, sequenced in a study of tumor-infiltrating lymphocytes in localized non-small cell lung cancer. Some clones are missing from TCRdb's copy, which holds only in-frame ones; the method was immunoSEQ multiplex PCR. In the table there are about 15,000 clones, roughly 72% of which are singletons. The specimen sequenced was lung tumor tissue. The receptors derive from a human donor with non-small cell lung cancer.

The V call is TRBV7-2, the J call TRBJ2-7, with D perhaps given as TRBD1 or TRBD2 (5 bases each). The CDR3 totals 12 residues. Trimming took 4 bases from V and 7 from J, leaving 11 bases between them. Germline assignment: CDR1 SGHTA and CDR2 FQGNSA. CDR3 protein: CASSSDWGEQYF. In DNA form, the CDR3 reads TGTGCCAGCAGCTCGGACTGGGGGGAGCAGTACTTC. Filled out from reference TRBV7-2 and TRBJ2-7, the complete variable domain reads GAGVSQSPSNKVTEKGKDVELRCDPISGHTALYWYRQSLGQGLEFLIYFQGNSAPDKSGLPSDRFSAERTGGSVSTLTIQRTQQEDSAVYLCASSSDWGEQYFGPGTRLTVT.

The chain joins TRBV5-4 to TRBJ1-1; D remains ambiguous. V was cut by 4 bases and J by 2 bases, with 12 bases left in between. This CDR3 contains 14 residues. Germline V gene lookup returns CDR1 SGHNT and CDR2 YYREEE (reference sequence). The CDR3 coding sequence is TGTGCCAGCAGCCTCGGAGGGAGAAACACTGAAGCTTTCTTT. Translating gives CASSLGGRNTEAFF.

The chain uses TRBV18 and TRBJ2-1; 10 bases map to TRBD2. The V segment lost 4 bases and the J segment 0 bases; nucleotides outside the gene matches: 3. The CDR3 has 16 amino acids. The germline V gene encodes CDR1 KGHSH and CDR2 LQKENI. In DNA form, the CDR3 reads TGTGCCAGCTCACGGGCTAGCGGGAGCTCCTACAATGAGCAGTTCTTC. Protein: CASSRASGSSYNEQFF.

The chain recombines TRBV28 with TRBJ1-2; no firm D call. Germline V CDR1 and CDR2: MDHEN, SYDVKM. This CDR3 is built from 12 residues. The ends were cut back, 2 bases at V and 3 bases at J, with 4 bases in the middle. The CDR3 reads CASSLTDYGYTF. DNA for the CDR3: TGTGCCAGCAGTTTAACTGACTATGGCTACACCTTC.

This clone came up a few times. The V and J genes are TRBV4-1 and TRBJ2-3, with 12 bases matching TRBD2. The V gene end was trimmed by 0 bases and the J gene end by 3 bases; junction bases not matched to a gene: 10. This CDR3 comprises 19 residues. CDR1 and CDR2 (germline): MGHRA, YSYEKL. The CDR3 loop reads CASSQDPLAGGLETDTQYF. In DNA form, the CDR3 reads TGCGCCAGCAGCCAAGATCCCCTAGCGGGAGGGCTAGAAACAGATACGCAGTATTTT.

This clone appeared once. The rearrangement uses TRBV30 and TRBJ2-1, with a tentative D call TRBD2 (5 bases). Trimming cost V 5 bases and J 0 bases, with 14 bases left between them. This CDR3 contains 15 residues. The V gene's germline CDR1 is GTSNPN and CDR2 SVGIG (reference sequence). The CDR3 loop reads CAWGNGLTSYNEQFF. CDR3 DNA sequence: TGTGCCTGGGGTAACGGACTGACCTCCTACAATGAGCAGTTCTTC.

In this sample, this clone turned up once. This sequence joins TRBV7-2 and TRBJ1-5; TRBD1 might be the D (5 bases). This CDR3 contains 16 residues. Per the germline V gene, CDR1 is SGHTA and CDR2 is FQGNSA. V gave up 0 bases and J gave up 3 bases, with 12 bases separating them. This CDR3 is CASSLAGGVPNQPQHF. CDR3 sequence (DNA): TGTGCCAGCAGCTTAGCAGGAGGGGTTCCCAATCAGCCCCAGCATTTT.

In its sample, this clone was seen once. This chain uses TRBV5-6 with TRBJ2-1; the D call may be TRBD1 or TRBD2 (5 bases each). The CDR3 extends over 12 amino acids. CDR1 is SGHDT, CDR2 YYEEEE, per germline. Trimming cost V 5 bases and J 5 bases, with 8 bases left between them. The CDR3 protein is CASRRGDNEQFF. In nucleotides, the CDR3 is TGTGCCAGCAGAAGAGGGGACAATGAGCAGTTCTTC. The whole variable domain, filled in from reference TRBV5-6 and TRBJ2-1, reads DAGVTQSPTHLIKTRGQQVTLRCSPKSGHDTVSWYQQALGQGPQFIFQYYEEEERQRGNFPDRFSGHQFPNYSSELNVNALLLGDSALYLCASRRGDNEQFFGPGTRLTVL.

This clone has only a few counts. V gene TRBV11-3 combines with J gene TRBJ1-1; D gene ambiguous. Trimming pared 2 bases from V and 1 base from J, leaving 5 bases between. This CDR3 spans 13 amino acids. CDR1 is SGHNT and CDR2 is YENEEA in the germline V gene. As DNA, the CDR3 is TGTGCCAGCAGCTTAAGTAGGAACACTGAAGCTTTCTTT. Translating it yields CASSLSRNTEAFF.